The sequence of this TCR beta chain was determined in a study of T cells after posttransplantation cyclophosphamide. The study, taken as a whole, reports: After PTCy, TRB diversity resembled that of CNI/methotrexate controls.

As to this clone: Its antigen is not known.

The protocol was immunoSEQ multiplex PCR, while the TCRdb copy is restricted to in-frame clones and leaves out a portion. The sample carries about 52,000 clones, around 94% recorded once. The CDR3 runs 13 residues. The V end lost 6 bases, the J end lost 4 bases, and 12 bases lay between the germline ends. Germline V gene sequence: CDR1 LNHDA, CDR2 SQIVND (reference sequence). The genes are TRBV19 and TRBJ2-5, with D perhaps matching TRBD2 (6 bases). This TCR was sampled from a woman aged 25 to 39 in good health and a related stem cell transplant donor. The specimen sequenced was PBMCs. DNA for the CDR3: TGTGCCAGTAGAGTCTCGGGGGTAGAGACCCAGTACTTC. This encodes CASRVSGVETQYF.